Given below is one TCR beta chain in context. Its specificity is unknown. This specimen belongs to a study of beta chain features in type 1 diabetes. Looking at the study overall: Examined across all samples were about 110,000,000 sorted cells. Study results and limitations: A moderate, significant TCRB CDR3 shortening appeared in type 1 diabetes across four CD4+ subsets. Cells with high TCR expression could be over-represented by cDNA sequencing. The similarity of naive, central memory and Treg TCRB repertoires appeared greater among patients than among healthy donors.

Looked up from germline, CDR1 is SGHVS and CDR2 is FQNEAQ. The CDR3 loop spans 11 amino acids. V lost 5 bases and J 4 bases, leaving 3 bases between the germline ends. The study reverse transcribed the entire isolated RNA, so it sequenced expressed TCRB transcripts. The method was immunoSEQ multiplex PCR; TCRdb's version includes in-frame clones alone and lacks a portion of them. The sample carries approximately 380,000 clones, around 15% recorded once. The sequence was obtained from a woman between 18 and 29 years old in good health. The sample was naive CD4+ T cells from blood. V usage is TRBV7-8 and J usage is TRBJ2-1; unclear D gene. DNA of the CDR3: TGTGCCAGCAGCCGTTACAATGAGCAGTTCTTC. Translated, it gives CASSRYNEQFF. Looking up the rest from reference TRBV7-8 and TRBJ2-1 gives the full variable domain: GAGVSQSPRYKVAKRGQDVALRCDPISGHVSLFWYQQALGQGPEFLTYFQNEAQLDKSGLPSDRFFAERPEGSVSTLKIQRTQQEDSAVYLCASSRYNEQFFGPGTRLTVL.